This T cell receptor (beta chain) originates from a study of PD-L1 blockade in urothelial cancer. Study-wide context: Blood was subjected to analysis at 3 weeks (second dose) and 6 weeks following treatment start. Median blood clonality was roughly 0.087, with some 89,000 unique TCRs. Study-wide results and caveats: Patients who had durable benefit saw their tumor-associated blood clones expand more at 3 weeks.

As for time point: pretreatment peripheral blood. Concerning this clone: Its antigen is unknown.

J lost 8 bases, V lost 4 bases, and 10 bases had no gene match. Germline V gene sequence: CDR1 MDHEN, CDR2 SYDVKM. CDR3 length equals 15 residues. Synthetic TCR analog templates were spiked into each PCR. The protocol was immunoSEQ multiplex PCR, while the TCRdb copy is restricted to in-frame clones and leaves out a portion. The table includes about 72,000 clones, 90% detected once. The J gene is TRBJ2-1, the V gene TRBV28; TRBD1 agrees at 8 bases. The starting material was PBMCs, obtained around atezolizumab (anti-PD-L1) treatment. The clonotype was recovered from a man aged 65 to 85 with urothelial cancer. The CDR3 coding sequence is TGTGCCAGCAGTTCTCCTTTCGGGACAGGCTATGAGCAGTTCTTC. Translated: CASSSPFGTGYEQFF.